One sample yielded the 32 T cell receptor beta chains listed below, sequenced in a study of blood T cell repertoires in COVID-19. Some clones are missing from TCRdb's copy, which holds only in-frame ones; the method was immunoSEQ multiplex PCR. The sample lists about 76,000 clones, approximately 86% occurring once. Sequenced: peripheral blood. These receptors all come from a human donor in a cohort sampled during active COVID-19.

V gene TRBV9 combines with J gene TRBJ2-3; D is perhaps TRBD2 (5 bases). Trimming pared 2 bases from V and 2 bases from J, leaving 9 bases between. The CDR3 spans 14 residues. The V gene's germline CDR1 is SGDLS and CDR2 YYNGEE. CDR3 sequence reads: CASSVTRDTDTQYF. CDR3 in DNA: TGTGCCAGCAGCGTCACCCGGGACACAGATACGCAGTATTTT. Using reference TRBV9 and TRBJ2-3 for the parts outside the CDR3, the full variable domain is DSGVTQTPKHLITATGQRVTLRCSPRSGDLSVYWYQQSLDQGLQFLIQYYNGEERAKGNILERFSAQQFPDLHSELNLSSLELGDSALYFCASSVTRDTDTQYFGPGTRLTVL.

The rearrangement joins TRBV11-2 to TRBJ2-5; D may be TRBD1 (5 bases). Per the germline V gene, CDR1 is SGHAT and CDR2 is FQNNGV. There are 15 residues in the CDR3. With 1 base removed from V and 2 bases from J, the gap between germline ends came to 11 bases. The CDR3 reads CASSLVGAGQETQYF. CDR3 nucleotide sequence: TGTGCCAGCAGCTTAGTGGGTGCAGGGCAAGAGACCCAGTACTTC.

The chain recombines TRBV6-6 with TRBJ2-1, with 7 bases aligning to TRBD1. The CDR3 totals 14 residues. Germline CDR1 reads MNHNY; CDR2 reads SVGAGI (reference sequence). Trimming removed 7 bases from V and 3 bases from J; junction bases left unmatched: 6. In DNA, the CDR3 is TGTGCCAGCAACCGGGACAGAAGCTACAATGAGCAGTTCTTC. It translates to CASNRDRSYNEQFF.

A single count supports this clone. The chain links TRBV6-2 or TRBV6-3 to TRBJ2-2; D call uncertain. CDR3 length: 11 residues. Trimming shortened V by 5 bases and J by 7 bases, and 5 bases separated the two germline ends. Germline V gives CDR1 MNHEY, CDR2 SVGEGT. The CDR3: CASSPFGELFF. CDR3 bases: TGTGCCAGCAGTCCCTTCGGGGAGCTGTTTTTT.

J is TRBJ1-1 and V is TRBV5-1; 7 bases line up with TRBD1. This CDR3 spans 12 amino acids. V shed 3 bases, J shed 4 bases, and the junction held 0 bases outside the gene matches. Germline CDR1 is SGHRS and CDR2 is YFSETQ. The DNA for the CDR3 is TGCGCCAGCAGCTCAGGGGGCACTGAAGCTTTCTTT. This sequence encodes CASSSGGTEAFF.

V is TRBV19 and J is TRBJ1-5; D perhaps matches TRBD1 (6 bases). This CDR3 comprises 15 residues. The V end lost 4 bases, the J end lost 3 bases, and 13 bases lay between the germline ends. Germline V gene data show CDR1 as LNHDA and CDR2 as SQIVND (reference sequence). CDR3 sequence reads: CASSKPTGNNQPQHF. CDR3 nucleotides: TGTGCCAGTAGTAAACCGACAGGAAACAATCAGCCCCAGCATTTT.

The chain joins TRBV7-9 to TRBJ2-1, with TRBD1 identical over 10 bases. The V segment lost 3 bases and the J segment 8 bases; nucleotides outside the gene matches: 7. The CDR3 loop spans 15 amino acids. Germline V CDR1 and CDR2: SEHNR, FQNEAQ (reference sequence). For the CDR3, the DNA is TGTGCCAGCAGCTTGACAGGGGGCGTAGGGGATGAGCAGTTCTTC. Translating gives CASSLTGGVGDEQFF. The full variable domain, completed using reference TRBV7-9 and TRBJ2-1, is DTGVSQNPRHKITKRGQNVTFRCDPISEHNRLYWYRQTLGQGPEFLTYFQNEAQLEKSRLLSDRFSAERPKGSFSTLEIQRTEQGDSAMYLCASSLTGGVGDEQFFGPGTRLTVL.

The sample holds a few counts of this clone. The V gene is TRBV7-3, the J gene TRBJ2-2; 7 bases agree with TRBD2. The CDR3 has 14 residues. The germline V gene has CDR1 SGHTA and CDR2 FQGTGA. Trimming cost V 4 bases and J 7 bases; bases outside gene matches: 6. The CDR3 DNA reads as TGTGCCAGCAGCTCTACTAGCGTTGGCGGGGAGCTGTTTTTT. Protein sequence: CASSSTSVGGELFF.

This clone is medium-sized in the sample. This chain links TRBV6-4 with TRBJ1-5, with 7 bases aligning to TRBD1. The germline CDR1 and CDR2 sequences are MRHNA and SNTAGT. This CDR3 comprises 16 residues. The V segment lost 8 bases and the J segment 2 bases; nucleotides outside the gene matches: 12. The chain's CDR3 is CASRNRGAQGNQPQHF. CDR3 nucleotides: TGTGCCAGCCGCAACAGGGGCGCTCAGGGCAATCAGCCCCAGCATTTT.

The table lists this clone with a count of one. The chain employs TRBV5-1 and TRBJ1-1; D is unclear. The V gene's germline CDR1 is SGHRS and CDR2 YFSETQ. The CDR3 length is 13 residues. The V and J ends lost 5 bases and 4 bases respectively, with 12 bases between them. The CDR3 DNA sequence: TGCGCCAGCAGTCTGGAGATGGTCACTGAAGCTTTCTTT. The encoded protein is CASSLEMVTEAFF.

The chain couples TRBV6-1 to TRBJ1-2; possibly TRBD1 for D (5 bases). Germline CDR1 and CDR2: MNHNS and SASEGT. V was cut by 2 bases and J by 6 bases, with 13 bases left in between. This CDR3 is 14 amino acids long. CDR3 coding DNA: TGTGCCAGCAGTGAATTTGGGGACTGGAATGGCTACACCTTC. It codes for CASSEFGDWNGYTF.

This clone turned up a few times. This rearrangement joins TRBV19 to TRBJ2-3; the match to TRBD1 covers 9 bases. This CDR3 is 15 amino acids long. From germline, CDR1 is LNHDA and CDR2 SQIVND (reference sequence). The J segment lost 3 bases and the V segment lost 5 bases, leaving 6 bases of the junction unmatched. CDR3 protein: CASSVTGGGTDTQYF. The CDR3 bases are TGTGCCAGTAGTGTCACAGGGGGCGGGACAGATACGCAGTATTTT. The variable domain in full, with the rest retrieved from reference TRBV19 and TRBJ2-3, is DGGITQSPKYLFRKEGQNVTLSCEQNLNHDAMYWYRQDPGQGLRLIYYSQIVNDFQKGDIAEGYSVSREKKESFPLTVTSAQKNPTAFYLCASSVTGGGTDTQYFGPGTRLTVL.

This clone is a singleton in its sample. The CDR3 reads CARGWSGRALREQYF. The CDR3 region has the DNA TGTGCCAGGGGCTGGAGCGGGAGGGCCCTTAGGGAGCAGTACTTC. The chain is built from TRBV11-3 and TRBJ2-7, with 10 bases lining up with TRBD2. The ends lost 9 bases at V and 7 bases at J; junction bases unmatched: 15. The CDR3 runs to 15 residues. Per germline, CDR1 SGHNT and CDR2 YENEEA.

This rearrangement joins TRBV6-5 to TRBJ2-1; 7 bases are a match to TRBD2. In germline, CDR1 is MNHEY, CDR2 SVGAGI. V dropped 7 bases and J dropped 7; count of bases not matched to a gene: 10. CDR3 size: 14 residues. DNA of the CDR3: TGTGCCAGCACCCATGGGGGGGGAGCGAATGAGCAGTTCTTC. It encodes CASTHGGGANEQFF.

The chain recombines TRBV5-4 with TRBJ2-5, with TRBD2 matching over 10 bases. Unmatched junction bases numbered 2, after V lost 0 bases and J lost 0 bases. CDR3 size: 16 residues. Germline-derived CDR1 and CDR2 are SGHNT and YYREEE (reference sequence). CDR3 sequence: CASSLGGLAYQETQYF. The CDR3 region has the DNA TGTGCCAGCAGCTTGGGGGGACTAGCGTACCAAGAGACCCAGTACTTC.

V gene TRBV19 combines with J gene TRBJ1-5; 9 positions agree with TRBD1. Germline trimming cut 3 bases from V and 11 bases from J; bases unmatched to any gene: 11. Germline V gene data show CDR1 as LNHDA and CDR2 as SQIVND (reference sequence). The CDR3 spans 15 residues. The CDR3 loop reads CASSITTGGAGTQHF. The CDR3 DNA follows: TGTGCCAGTAGTATCACGACAGGGGGGGCCGGGACCCAGCATTTT.

The chain has TRBV9 and TRBJ2-7; D gene uncertain. Germline V lookup: CDR1 SGDLS, CDR2 YYNGEE. V was shortened by 4 bases and J by 4 bases, with 15 bases between the two germline ends. The CDR3 is 14 residues long. The CDR3 DNA sequence: TGTGCCAGCAGCCCGAGCAGCACAGATTACGAGCAGTACTTC. It yields the protein CASSPSSTDYEQYF.

The chain recombines TRBV30 with TRBJ1-2; TRBD1 agrees at 10 bases. V lost 1 base, J lost 8 bases, and 4 bases stayed unmatched. CDR3 size: 13 residues. Germline V lookup: CDR1 GTSNPN, CDR2 SVGIG (reference sequence). The CDR3, as DNA: TGTGCCTGGAGTGATAGGGACAGGGGCGGCTACACCTTC. This codes for CAWSDRDRGGYTF.

The chain couples TRBV2 to TRBJ2-1; D unclear. Between the trimmed V and J ends, which lost 3 bases and 1 base, there was a span of 7 bases. The CDR3 consists of 14 residues. Germline lookup yields CDR1 SNHLY and CDR2 FYNNEI. CDR3 nucleotides: TGTGCCAGCAGTGACACTCCTTCCTACAATGAGCAGTTCTTC. It yields the protein CASSDTPSYNEQFF.

The CDR3 DNA sequence: TGTGCCAGCAGTGCGTCAGACAGGCGCCTAGGGCAGCCCCAGCATTTT. Translation gives CASSASDRRLGQPQHF. The chain links TRBV6-6 to TRBJ1-5, with D possibly TRBD1 on 6 matching bases. Germline assignment: CDR1 MNHNY and CDR2 SVGAGI (reference sequence). This CDR3 is built from 16 residues. V was pared by 5 bases and J by 7 bases, with 21 bases between.

The J gene is TRBJ2-1, the V gene TRBV7-9; D ambiguous. The CDR3 has 14 amino acids. Trimming shortened V by 0 bases and J by 7 bases, and 10 bases separated the two germline ends. CDR1 and CDR2 from the germline V gene are SEHNR and FQNEAQ (reference sequence). The CDR3 protein is CASSLAVALNEQFF. DNA of the CDR3: TGTGCCAGCAGCTTAGCGGTCGCACTTAATGAGCAGTTCTTC. The variable domain in full, completed from reference TRBV7-9 and TRBJ2-1, reads DTGVSQNPRHKITKRGQNVTFRCDPISEHNRLYWYRQTLGQGPEFLTYFQNEAQLEKSRLLSDRFSAERPKGSFSTLEIQRTEQGDSAMYLCASSLAVALNEQFFGPGTRLTVL.

The chain has TRBV27 and TRBJ2-1; D might be TRBD1 (5 bases). The V and J ends lost 3 bases and 7 bases respectively, with 10 bases between them. The CDR3 extends over 13 amino acids. CDR1 is MNHEY and CDR2 is SMNVEV in the germline V gene (reference sequence). The chain's CDR3 is CASSLQGRNEQFF. The DNA of the CDR3 is TGTGCCAGCAGTTTGCAGGGTCGGAATGAGCAGTTCTTC.

V usage is TRBV5-4 and J usage is TRBJ2-7; D may be TRBD2 (6 bases). Trimming took off 4 bases at V and 2 bases at J, with 25 bases between the two ends. The CDR3 is made up of 18 amino acids. Germline V gene data show CDR1 as SGHNT and CDR2 as YYREEE (reference sequence). The CDR3 region is CASSKGPNRDLQTYEQYF. As DNA, the CDR3 is TGTGCCAGCAGCAAGGGACCGAACCGGGACTTACAAACCTACGAGCAGTACTTC.

The rearrangement uses TRBV19 and TRBJ1-2; no firm D call. There are 12 residues in the CDR3. CDR1 and CDR2 from the germline V gene are LNHDA and SQIVND (reference sequence). Trimming pared 3 bases from V and 5 bases from J, leaving 7 bases between. The CDR3 bases are TGTGCCAGTAGTATGCGTGGTTATGGCTACACCTTC. This codes for CASSMRGYGYTF.

The CDR3 here is CASTRTGSYSYEQYF. CDR3 DNA sequence: TGTGCCAGCACCAGAACCGGGTCCTACTCCTACGAGCAGTACTTC. The chain joins TRBV6-5 to TRBJ2-7; D is undetermined. Trimming removed 7 bases from V and 0 bases from J, with 16 bases in between. This CDR3 has 15 amino acids. In germline, CDR1 is MNHEY, CDR2 SVGAGI.

V is TRBV3-1 (or the pseudogene TRBV3-2) and J is TRBJ1-1, with 8 bases identical to TRBD1. Germline CDR1 and CDR2: LGHDT and YNNKEL (reference sequence). V lost 4 bases and J lost 1; bases outside the gene matches: 11. This CDR3 spans 17 amino acids. CDR3 DNA sequence: TGTGCCAGCAGCCTTAGATCGACAGGGGAATGGAACACTGAAGCTTTCTTT. Protein sequence: CASSLRSTGEWNTEAFF.

The chain joins TRBV12-3 or TRBV12-4 to TRBJ1-1; D is possibly TRBD1 (5 bases). Trimming took 6 bases from V and 8 from J, leaving 10 bases between them. This CDR3 is built from 11 residues. Here the CDR3 reads CASRLGGEAFF. CDR3 sequence (DNA): TGTGCCAGCAGACTCGGGGGGGAAGCTTTCTTT.

This clone has just a few counts. The gene calls are TRBV6-1 and TRBJ2-7, with a tentative D call TRBD2 (5 bases). V gave up 1 base and J gave up 11 bases, with 9 bases separating them. CDR3 size: 11 residues. In germline, CDR1 is MNHNS, CDR2 SASEGT. CDR3: CASSEGRWKYF. The CDR3 DNA follows: TGTGCCAGCAGTGAAGGGAGGTGGAAGTACTTC.

The V gene is TRBV4-3, the J gene TRBJ2-3; TRBD2 matches at 8 bases. The germline V gene encodes CDR1 LGHNA and CDR2 YSLEER. The CDR3 contains 18 residues. V dropped 0 bases and J dropped 2; count of bases not matched to a gene: 10. CDR3 loop: CASSQDRRRGATTDTQYF. As DNA, the CDR3 is TGCGCCAGCAGCCAAGATCGGCGGCGGGGGGCCACCACAGATACGCAGTATTTT.

The chain joins TRBV5-1 to TRBJ1-5, with D possibly TRBD1 on 5 matching bases. Germline V CDR1 and CDR2: SGHRS, YFSETQ. V was pared by 2 bases and J by 3 bases, with 9 bases between. The CDR3 has 14 amino acids. CDR3 coding DNA: TGCGCCAGCAGCTTCGCAGGGAACAATCAGCCCCAGCATTTT. Protein: CASSFAGNNQPQHF.

A few counts support this clone. The chain joins TRBV19 to TRBJ2-1, with 7 nucleotides matching TRBD1. Germline lookup yields CDR1 LNHDA and CDR2 SQIVND (reference sequence). The CDR3 runs to 15 residues. With 7 bases clipped from V and 4 bases from J, the junction kept 10 bases outside the gene matches. The CDR3 region has the DNA TGTGCCAGTAACCCCCGGGACAGATTATACAATGAGCAGTTCTTC. Translation gives CASNPRDRLYNEQFF.

The chain employs TRBV3-1 (or the pseudogene TRBV3-2) and TRBJ2-7; D remains unclear. Germline assignment: CDR1 LGHDT and CDR2 YNNKEL (reference sequence). CDR3 length equals 13 residues. V lost 4 bases and J lost 2, with 9 bases in between. The CDR3 here is CASSPGLPYEQYF. In DNA form, the CDR3 reads TGTGCCAGCAGCCCTGGCCTCCCCTACGAGCAGTACTTC.